This T cell receptor beta chain was retrieved from a study of blood T cell repertoires in COVID-19. There are 16 residues in the CDR3. V was clipped by 1 base and J by 7 bases, with 17 bases between them. Germline V gives CDR1 MGHRA, CDR2 YSYEKL. Generated by immunoSEQ multiplex PCR, the TCRdb table keeps only in-frame clones and is missing some. This repertoire shows 30,000 to 35,000 clones, 83% found once; its top ten account for 3.6%. V usage is TRBV4-1 and J usage is TRBJ1-5; D is undetermined. Specimen: peripheral blood. The sequence derives from a man aged 50 to 60 with acute or convalescent COVID-19. CDR3 bases: TGCGCCAGCAGCCAAGCGGAGCCGGAGATTTGGCAGCCCCAGCATTTT. Protein: CASSQAEPEIWQPQHF.